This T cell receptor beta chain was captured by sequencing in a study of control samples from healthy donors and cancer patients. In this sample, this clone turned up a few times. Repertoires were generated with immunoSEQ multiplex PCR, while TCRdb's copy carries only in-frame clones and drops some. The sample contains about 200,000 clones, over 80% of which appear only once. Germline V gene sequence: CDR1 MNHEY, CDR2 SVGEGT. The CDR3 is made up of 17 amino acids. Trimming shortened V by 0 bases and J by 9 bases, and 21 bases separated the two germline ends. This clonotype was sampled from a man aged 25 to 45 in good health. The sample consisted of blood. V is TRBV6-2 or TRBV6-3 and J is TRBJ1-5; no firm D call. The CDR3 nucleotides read TGTGCCAGCAGTTACTCGATCCAGGCCTCTCCCTCAAGGCCCCAGCATTTT. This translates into CASSYSIQASPSRPQHF.